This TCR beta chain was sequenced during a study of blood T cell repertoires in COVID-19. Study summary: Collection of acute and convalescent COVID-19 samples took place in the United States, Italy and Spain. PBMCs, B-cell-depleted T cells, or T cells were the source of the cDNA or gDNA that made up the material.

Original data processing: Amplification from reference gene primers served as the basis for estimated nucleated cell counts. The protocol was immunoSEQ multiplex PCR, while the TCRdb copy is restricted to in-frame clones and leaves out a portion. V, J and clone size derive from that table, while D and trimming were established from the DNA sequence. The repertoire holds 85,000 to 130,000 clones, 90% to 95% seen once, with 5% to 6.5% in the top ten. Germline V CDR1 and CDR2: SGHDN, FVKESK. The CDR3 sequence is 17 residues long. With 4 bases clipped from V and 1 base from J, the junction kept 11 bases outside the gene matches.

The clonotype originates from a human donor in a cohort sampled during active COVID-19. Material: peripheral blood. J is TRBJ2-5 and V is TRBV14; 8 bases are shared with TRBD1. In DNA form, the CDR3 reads TGTGCCAGCAGCCTCCATCGGACAGGGTCGGGCCAAGAGACCCAGTACTTC. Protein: CASSLHRTGSGQETQYF.